This T cell receptor (beta chain) is drawn from a study of cytomegalovirus exposure and HLA in healthy donors. Study-wide points: Rare TCR sequences predominated, though certain public TCRs were found in many donors.

Remarks on this clone: Antigen unknown.

CDR1 is MNHEY and CDR2 is SVGAGI in the germline V gene. The CDR3 loop spans 15 amino acids. Trimming cost V 8 bases and J 1 base, with 17 bases left between them. Primers included in the PCR were 60 Vbeta and 13 Jbeta primers. Assay: immunoSEQ multiplex PCR; the TCRdb copy retains only in-frame clones and omits some. This table holds approximately 110,000 clones, around 70% found once. The chain links TRBV6-5 to TRBJ1-1; D remains ambiguous. This clonotype originated in an older woman in good health and CMV-seropositive. Sample: PBMCs. The CDR3 is CASSPSRRQNTEAFF. The CDR3 DNA reads as TGTGCCAGCTCACCATCGCGGCGGCAGAACACTGAAGCTTTCTTT.